A selection of T cell receptor beta chains follows, all from one sample in a study of T cell repertoires in aging, cancer and after chemotherapy. MiXCR, applied by TCRdb to the multiplex PCR reads, yields one record per CDR3 protein. The table records some 1,600 distinct CDR3 sequences, 30% to 40% of them present only once. Sample: blood. The receptor set was obtained from a human donor with a solid tumor. Each CDR3 is given with its conserved first and last residue. The D gene is left open where the match is weak.

V	J	D	CDR3
TRBV29-1	TRBJ2-1	TRBD1	CSVRGQGRFGEKFF
TRBV20-1	TRBJ2-3	TRBD2	CSARTSGGLLTDTQYF
TRBV6-4	TRBJ2-1	TRBD2	CASSDSAGGYNEQFF
TRBV19	TRBJ1-1	-	CASSIVAGGTEAFF
TRBV12-3/TRBV12-4	TRBJ1-1	-	CASSPVGVRYTEAFF
TRBV7-6	TRBJ2-1	-	CASSLPDNEQFF
TRBV20-1	TRBJ2-5	-	CSARVSSDLGAGWETQYF
TRBV10-3	TRBJ1-1	-	CAILDQKMNTEAFF
TRBV19	TRBJ2-7	TRBD1	CASSLTGGRYEQYF
TRBV25-1	TRBJ1-2	-	CASSTSGNSPRGYTF
TRBV6-1	TRBJ1-2	-	CASMRVGYGYTF
TRBV9	TRBJ2-7	-	CASSVSFSRDYEQYF
TRBV5-1	TRBJ2-7	TRBD1	CASSPLRQGNSYEQYF
TRBV12-3/TRBV12-4	TRBJ1-2	-	CASSTRGRSGYTF
TRBV20-1	TRBJ1-5	-	CSVGAVENFYSNQPQHF
TRBV20-1	TRBJ1-6	-	CSAAGTNSPLHF
TRBV6-6	TRBJ1-6	-	CASGVVDRVNSPLHF
TRBV20-1	TRBJ2-6	-	CSGYFSGANVLTF
TRBV6-5	TRBJ1-2	-	CASSYLWNYGYTF
TRBV7-6	TRBJ2-5	-	CASSAQGRETQYF
TRBV12-3/TRBV12-4	TRBJ1-1	-	CASTLGALEAFF
TRBV19	TRBJ2-6	TRBD1	CASSPGQSGANVLTF
TRBV7-9	TRBJ2-1	TRBD1	CASNLHLTGRSEQFF
TRBV12-3/TRBV12-4	TRBJ1-2	TRBD1	CASSLTRTGNYGYTF
TRBV7-2	TRBJ2-2	-	CASSLEGAPTGELFF